Following are 24 T cell receptor beta chains from one sample sequenced in a study of cytomegalovirus exposure and HLA in healthy donors. The study ran its PCR with 60 Vbeta and 13 Jbeta primers. Produced via immunoSEQ multiplex PCR; TCRdb's table is partial and in-frame only. The sample consists of under 200,000 clones, roughly 80% of them appearing once. Sequencing input: PBMCs. The receptors stem from a boy aged 2 to 10 in good health and CMV-seronegative.

This chain joins TRBV29-1 and TRBJ1-1, with 10 nucleotides matching TRBD1. CDR1 and CDR2 (germline): SQVTM, ANQGSEA. V lost 0 bases to trimming and J lost 11 bases; unmatched junction nucleotides: 9. The CDR3 consists of 14 residues. CDR3 region: CSVEDPGTGAGAFF. CDR3 coding DNA: TGCAGCGTTGAAGATCCCGGGACAGGGGCAGGGGCTTTCTTT. Full variable domain (rest looked up from reference TRBV29-1 and TRBJ1-1): SAVISQKPSRDICQRGTSLTIQCQVDSQVTMMFWYRQQPGQSLTLIATANQGSEATYESGFVIDKFPISRPNLTFSTLTVSNMSPEDSSIYLCSVEDPGTGAGAFFGQGTRLTVV.

The chain combines TRBV27 with TRBJ1-4; the D gene is possibly TRBD1 (6 bases). CDR3 length: 16 amino acids. CDR1 is MNHEY, CDR2 SMNVEV, per germline (reference sequence). Trimming shortened V by 1 base and J by 0 bases, and 9 bases separated the two germline ends. The DNA for the CDR3 is TGTGCCAGCAGTTTATTGGGACAAACAACTAATGAAAAACTGTTTTTT. It translates to CASSLLGQTTNEKLFF.

The rearrangement uses TRBV5-6 and TRBJ1-1; TRBD1 aligns across 7 bases. CDR3 length: 16 residues. From germline, CDR1 is SGHDT and CDR2 YYEEEE. V shed 0 bases, J shed 3 bases, and the junction held 8 bases outside the gene matches. CDR3 in DNA: TGTGCCAGCAGCTTGGCCGGGAGGGGGCGGGACACTGAAGCTTTCTTT. Translated: CASSLAGRGRDTEAFF.

The chain is built from TRBV20-1 and TRBJ1-5, with no clear D. Trimming took 6 bases from V and 9 from J, leaving 12 bases between them. This CDR3 contains 11 residues. The germline CDR1 and CDR2 sequences are DFQATT and SNEGSKA (reference sequence). DNA of the CDR3: TGCAGTGCCAAATTGAGTGGGCCCCAGCATTTT. Amino acids: CSAKLSGPQHF.

This clone was detected only a few times. This chain uses TRBV2 with TRBJ1-1; D perhaps matches TRBD1 (5 bases). The CDR3 has 13 amino acids. The V gene's germline CDR1 is SNHLY and CDR2 FYNNEI. V lost 9 bases, J lost 0 bases, and 11 bases lay in between. In DNA, the CDR3 is TGTGCCAGGACACAGGCTTTGAACACTGAAGCTTTCTTT. Residues: CARTQALNTEAFF. Based on the CDR3 plus reference TRBV2 and TRBJ1-1, the full variable domain is EPEVTQTPSHQVTQMGQEVILRCVPISNHLYFYWYRQILGQKVEFLVSFYNNEISEKSEIFDDQFSVERPDGSNFTLKIRSTKLEDSAMYFCARTQALNTEAFFGQGTRLTVV.

The DNA of the CDR3 is TGCGCCAGCAGCCGACCGCTAACAGGGAACTATGGCTACACCTTC. It yields the protein CASSRPLTGNYGYTF. The chain employs TRBV4-1 and TRBJ1-2; maybe TRBD1 (6 bases). The germline V and J ends were trimmed by 4 bases and 2 bases, with 14 bases remaining between them. The CDR3 runs 15 residues. In germline, CDR1 is MGHRA, CDR2 YSYEKL.

This sequence joins TRBV11-1 and TRBJ2-7, with 7 bases aligning to TRBD1. J lost 7 bases, V lost 5 bases, and 11 bases had no gene match. The CDR3 spans 14 residues. Looked up from germline, CDR1 is SGHAT and CDR2 is FQDESV (reference sequence). The CDR3 region is CASSPGPGGLEQYF. In DNA, the CDR3 is TGTGCCAGCAGCCCTGGTCCAGGGGGATTGGAGCAGTACTTC.

V and J are TRBV5-4 and TRBJ2-5; 13 bases are shared with TRBD2. The CDR3 has 17 residues. V lost 4 bases, J lost 2 bases, and 8 bases stayed unmatched. Germline V gene sequence: CDR1 SGHNT, CDR2 YYREEE (reference sequence). The DNA of the CDR3 is TGTGCCAGCAGCGCTCCTTGGGGACTAGCGGGGCAAGAGACCCAGTACTTC. Its protein is CASSAPWGLAGQETQYF.

The J gene is TRBJ2-5, the V gene TRBV5-1, with D possibly being TRBD1 (5 bases). CDR3 length: 16 amino acids. Germline-derived CDR1 and CDR2 are SGHRS and YFSETQ. V was clipped by 1 base and J by 7 bases, with 20 bases between them. CDR3 region: CASSLSWVGREGTQYF. The CDR3 DNA reads as TGCGCCAGCAGCTTGTCCTGGGTTGGCAGGGAAGGGACCCAGTACTTC.

This clone was seen once. The J gene is TRBJ2-2, the V gene TRBV5-4, with 11 bases matching TRBD1. V lost 4 bases, J lost 6 bases, and 14 bases stayed unmatched. Germline V lookup: CDR1 SGHNT, CDR2 YYREEE (reference sequence). This CDR3 has 18 residues. CDR3 amino acids: CASSLGIGDRGTAGELFF. DNA for the CDR3: TGTGCCAGCAGCCTAGGCATTGGGGACAGGGGGACGGCCGGGGAGCTGTTTTTT.

The V call is TRBV2, the J call TRBJ1-2, with D perhaps matching TRBD1 (6 bases). There are 17 residues in the CDR3. From germline, CDR1 is SNHLY and CDR2 FYNNEI. Trimming removed 5 bases at V and 1 base at J, with 20 bases between. The chain's CDR3 is CASSPNTGTPNNYGYTF. The CDR3 region has the DNA TGTGCCAGCAGTCCTAATACCGGGACACCTAATAACTATGGCTACACCTTC.

The chain is built from TRBV4-1 and TRBJ2-7, with D unclear. The CDR3 sequence is 14 residues long. Trimming removed 4 bases at V and 0 bases at J, with 10 bases between. CDR1 MGHRA and CDR2 YSYEKL come from the germline V gene. Here the CDR3 reads CASSPGGSSYEQYF. DNA of the CDR3: TGCGCCAGCAGCCCCGGCGGCAGCTCCTACGAGCAGTACTTC.

V is TRBV9 and J is TRBJ2-7; 10 bases match TRBD1. V shed 0 bases and J 6 bases; nucleotides not matched to a gene: 9. The CDR3 loop spans 16 amino acids. The V gene's germline CDR1 is SGDLS and CDR2 YYNGEE. Here the CDR3 reads CASSVAGTGALSEQYF. The CDR3 bases are TGTGCCAGCAGCGTAGCCGGGACAGGGGCCCTCAGCGAGCAGTACTTC.

This clone has only one observation. V is TRBV10-2 and J is TRBJ2-1; TRBD2 agrees at 8 bases. This CDR3 comprises 13 residues. From germline, CDR1 is WSHSY and CDR2 SAAADI. V was clipped by 6 bases and J by 6 bases; unmatched bases: 4. Here the CDR3 reads CASRPAGVNEQFF. DNA of the CDR3: TGCGCCAGCAGACCAGCGGGAGTCAATGAGCAGTTCTTC.

The V gene is TRBV20-1, the J gene TRBJ2-7, with D unresolved. Germline values: CDR1 DFQATT, CDR2 SNEGSKA (reference sequence). Trimming removed 3 bases at V and 7 bases at J, with 7 bases between. The CDR3 is 10 amino acids. The CDR3 DNA sequence: TGCAGTGCTAGTTTCGGGGAGCAGTACTTC. Translating gives CSASFGEQYF.

This clone occurred a few times. This chain links TRBV6-1 with TRBJ1-1; D is unresolved. Germline CDR1 and CDR2: MNHNS and SASEGT. The CDR3 runs to 12 residues. V lost 4 bases and J lost 3, with 6 bases in between. In DNA, the CDR3 is TGTGCCAGCAGTGTTCAGTACACTGAAGCTTTCTTT. It codes for CASSVQYTEAFF.

The chain joins TRBV10-1 to TRBJ2-5; 10 bases match TRBD1. Trimming at V came to 1 base and at J to 2 bases, leaving 4 bases not matched to a gene. Germline CDR1 WNHNN, CDR2 SYGVQD (reference sequence). There are 16 residues in the CDR3. CDR3 nucleotide sequence: TGCGCCAGCAGTGAGTTATTGGGACAGGGGCAAGAGACCCAGTACTTC. Residues: CASSELLGQGQETQYF.

This rearrangement joins TRBV18 to TRBJ1-5; 7 positions match TRBD1. V was clipped by 3 bases and J by 3 bases; unmatched bases: 8. This CDR3 is built from 16 residues. Germline lookup yields CDR1 KGHSH and CDR2 LQKENI. The CDR3 protein is CASSPYQGDINQPQHF. CDR3 sequence (DNA): TGTGCCAGCTCACCTTATCAGGGGGATATCAATCAGCCCCAGCATTTT.

The genes are TRBV4-1 and TRBJ2-7, with D hard to call. Germline loops: CDR1 MGHRA, CDR2 YSYEKL. V was shortened by 4 bases and J by 2 bases, with 12 bases between the two germline ends. This CDR3 contains 14 residues. CDR3 bases: TGCGCCAGCAGCCCCGCGGATCGTGCCTACGAGCAGTACTTC. It is translated as CASSPADRAYEQYF.

The CDR3 spells CASSLVSGSKNIQYF. CDR3 DNA sequence: TGTGCCAGCAGCTTAGTTTCGGGGTCCAAAAACATTCAGTACTTC. This rearrangement joins TRBV7-9 to TRBJ2-4; TRBD2 might be the D (5 bases). The V and J ends lost 1 base and 2 bases respectively, with 9 bases between them. The CDR3 totals 15 residues. Germline V gene lookup returns CDR1 SEHNR and CDR2 FQNEAQ (reference sequence).

The chain couples TRBV19 to TRBJ1-5, with 7 bases aligning to TRBD1. The trim removed 3 bases at V and 9 bases at J, leaving 8 bases unmatched. CDR1 and CDR2 (germline): LNHDA, SQIVND (reference sequence). The CDR3 is 14 amino acids. The CDR3 DNA is TGTGCCAGTAGTATTGAGGACAGGTATGGGCCCCAGCATTTT. Residues: CASSIEDRYGPQHF.

The genes are TRBV4-1 and TRBJ2-1; possible D gene TRBD2, 5 bases. CDR1 MGHRA and CDR2 YSYEKL come from the germline V gene. The CDR3 contains 13 residues. V was cut by 1 base and J by 8 bases, with 9 bases left in between. The DNA for the CDR3 is TGCGCCAGCAGCCAAGTATCGAGGGATGAGCAGTTCTTC. Its translation: CASSQVSRDEQFF.

In the case of this clone: Germline and junction disagree at one end, which may indicate a read error. This rearrangement joins TRBV5-1 to TRBJ2-4, with 8 bases matching TRBD2. This CDR3 has 13 residues. From germline, CDR1 is SGHRS and CDR2 YFSETQ. The CDR3 loop is CASRLGLEDIQYF. CDR3 DNA: TGCGCCAGCAGGTTGGGACTAGAGGACATTCAGTACTTC.

The chain is built from TRBV29-1 and TRBJ2-5; 9 positions agree with TRBD2. CDR3 length equals 15 residues. CDR1 and CDR2 (germline): SQVTM, ANQGSEA. Trimming at V came to 7 bases and at J to 5 bases, leaving 14 bases not matched to a gene. DNA of the CDR3: TGCAGCGCGGCTTGGGCGGGAGGGAGTGGGGAGACCCAGTACTTC. Protein sequence: CSAAWAGGSGETQYF.